This TCR beta chain originates from a study of cytomegalovirus exposure and HLA in healthy donors. This CDR3 contains 15 residues. Germline values: CDR1 LGHNA, CDR2 YSLEER. The V segment lost 0 bases and the J segment 6 bases; nucleotides outside the gene matches: 4. The PCR employed 60 Vbeta primers together with 13 Jbeta primers. The data were produced by immunoSEQ multiplex PCR, yet TCRdb's version contains in-frame clones alone and is incomplete. The repertoire consists of about 100,000 clones, with about four fifths occurring once and the leading ten covering about 14%. Sequencing used PBMCs. The receptor's source is a woman between 65 and 79 years old in good health and CMV-seropositive. This chain connects TRBV4-3 to TRBJ2-1, with 8 bases identical to TRBD2. Written as DNA, the CDR3 is TGCGCCAGCAGCCAAGAGGGACTAGTAGGCAATGAGCAGTTCTTC. Protein: CASSQEGLVGNEQFF.